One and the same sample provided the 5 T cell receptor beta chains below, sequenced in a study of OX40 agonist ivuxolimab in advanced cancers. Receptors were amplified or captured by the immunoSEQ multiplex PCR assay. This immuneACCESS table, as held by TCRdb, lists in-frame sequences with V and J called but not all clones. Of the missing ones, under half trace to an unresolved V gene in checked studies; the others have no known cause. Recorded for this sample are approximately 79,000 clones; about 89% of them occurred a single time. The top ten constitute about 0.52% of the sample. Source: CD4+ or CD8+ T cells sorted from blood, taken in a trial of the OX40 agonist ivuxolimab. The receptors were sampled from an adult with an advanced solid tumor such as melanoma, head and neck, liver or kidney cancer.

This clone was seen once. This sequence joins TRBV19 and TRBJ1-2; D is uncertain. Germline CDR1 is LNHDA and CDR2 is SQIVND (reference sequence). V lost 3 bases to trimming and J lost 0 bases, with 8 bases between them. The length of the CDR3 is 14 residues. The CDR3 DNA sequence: TGTGCCAGTAGTATCGCGGCGCCTAACTATGGCTACACCTTC. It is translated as CASSIAAPNYGYTF.

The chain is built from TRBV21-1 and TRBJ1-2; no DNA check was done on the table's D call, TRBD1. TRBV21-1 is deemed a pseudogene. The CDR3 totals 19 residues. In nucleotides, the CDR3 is TGTGCCAGCAGCAAAGACAATATCACAGGGATCACCCCCAACTATGGCTACACCTTC. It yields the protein CASSKDNITGITPNYGYTF.

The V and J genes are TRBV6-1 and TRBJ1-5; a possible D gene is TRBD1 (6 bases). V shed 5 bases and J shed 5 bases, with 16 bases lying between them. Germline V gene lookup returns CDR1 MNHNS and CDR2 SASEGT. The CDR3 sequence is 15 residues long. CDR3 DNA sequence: TGTGCCAGCAGTTCTCCAGGGGCAGAGGATCAGCCCCAGCATTTT. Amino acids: CASSSPGAEDQPQHF.

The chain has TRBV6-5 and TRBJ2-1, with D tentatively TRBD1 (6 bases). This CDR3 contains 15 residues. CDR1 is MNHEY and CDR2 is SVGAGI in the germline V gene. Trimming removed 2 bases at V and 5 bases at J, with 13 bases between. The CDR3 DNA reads TGTGCCAGCAGTTACACGGACAGAAAAAACAATGAGCAGTTCTTC. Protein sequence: CASSYTDRKNNEQFF.

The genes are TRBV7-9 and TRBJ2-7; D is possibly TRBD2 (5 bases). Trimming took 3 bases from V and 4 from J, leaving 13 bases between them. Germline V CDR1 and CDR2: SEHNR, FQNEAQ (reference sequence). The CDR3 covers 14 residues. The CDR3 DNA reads TGTGCCAGCAGCTTTTCAGCGGTAGGGTACGAGCAGTACTTC. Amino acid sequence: CASSFSAVGYEQYF.